The T cell receptor (beta chain) described here comes from a study of cytomegalovirus exposure and HLA in healthy donors. General study findings and limits: Beyond CMV serostatus, there was no information to go on about immune exposure.

The CDR3 is 13 amino acids. With 5 bases removed from V and 5 bases from J, the gap between germline ends came to 12 bases. Germline V CDR1 and CDR2: MNHEY, SVGAGI. The PCR employed 60 Vbeta primers together with 13 Jbeta primers. Measured with immunoSEQ multiplex PCR; TCRdb has only the in-frame clones, and not every one. The table records some 170,000 clones, around 80% of them present only once. Concerning this clone: Its antigen is still unknown.

This chain joins TRBV6-5 and TRBJ1-1; a weak D match, TRBD1 (6 bases). The clonotype originates from a girl between 5 and 17 years old in good health and CMV-seropositive. The sequenced sample consisted of PBMCs. Here the CDR3 reads CASSRGGETEAFF. In DNA, the CDR3 is TGTGCCAGCAGTAGAGGGGGGGAGACTGAAGCTTTCTTT.